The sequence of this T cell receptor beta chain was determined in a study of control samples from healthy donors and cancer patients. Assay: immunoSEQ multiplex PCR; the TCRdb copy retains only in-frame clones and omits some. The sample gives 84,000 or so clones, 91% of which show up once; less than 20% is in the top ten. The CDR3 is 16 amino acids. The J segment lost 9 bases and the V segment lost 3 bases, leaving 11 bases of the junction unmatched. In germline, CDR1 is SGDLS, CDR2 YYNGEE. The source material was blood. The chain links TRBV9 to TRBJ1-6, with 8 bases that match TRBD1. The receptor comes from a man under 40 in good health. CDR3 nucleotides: TGTGCCAGCAGCGAAACCCCGGGACAGGCCTCTTCACCCCTCCACTTT. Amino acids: CASSETPGQASSPLHF.